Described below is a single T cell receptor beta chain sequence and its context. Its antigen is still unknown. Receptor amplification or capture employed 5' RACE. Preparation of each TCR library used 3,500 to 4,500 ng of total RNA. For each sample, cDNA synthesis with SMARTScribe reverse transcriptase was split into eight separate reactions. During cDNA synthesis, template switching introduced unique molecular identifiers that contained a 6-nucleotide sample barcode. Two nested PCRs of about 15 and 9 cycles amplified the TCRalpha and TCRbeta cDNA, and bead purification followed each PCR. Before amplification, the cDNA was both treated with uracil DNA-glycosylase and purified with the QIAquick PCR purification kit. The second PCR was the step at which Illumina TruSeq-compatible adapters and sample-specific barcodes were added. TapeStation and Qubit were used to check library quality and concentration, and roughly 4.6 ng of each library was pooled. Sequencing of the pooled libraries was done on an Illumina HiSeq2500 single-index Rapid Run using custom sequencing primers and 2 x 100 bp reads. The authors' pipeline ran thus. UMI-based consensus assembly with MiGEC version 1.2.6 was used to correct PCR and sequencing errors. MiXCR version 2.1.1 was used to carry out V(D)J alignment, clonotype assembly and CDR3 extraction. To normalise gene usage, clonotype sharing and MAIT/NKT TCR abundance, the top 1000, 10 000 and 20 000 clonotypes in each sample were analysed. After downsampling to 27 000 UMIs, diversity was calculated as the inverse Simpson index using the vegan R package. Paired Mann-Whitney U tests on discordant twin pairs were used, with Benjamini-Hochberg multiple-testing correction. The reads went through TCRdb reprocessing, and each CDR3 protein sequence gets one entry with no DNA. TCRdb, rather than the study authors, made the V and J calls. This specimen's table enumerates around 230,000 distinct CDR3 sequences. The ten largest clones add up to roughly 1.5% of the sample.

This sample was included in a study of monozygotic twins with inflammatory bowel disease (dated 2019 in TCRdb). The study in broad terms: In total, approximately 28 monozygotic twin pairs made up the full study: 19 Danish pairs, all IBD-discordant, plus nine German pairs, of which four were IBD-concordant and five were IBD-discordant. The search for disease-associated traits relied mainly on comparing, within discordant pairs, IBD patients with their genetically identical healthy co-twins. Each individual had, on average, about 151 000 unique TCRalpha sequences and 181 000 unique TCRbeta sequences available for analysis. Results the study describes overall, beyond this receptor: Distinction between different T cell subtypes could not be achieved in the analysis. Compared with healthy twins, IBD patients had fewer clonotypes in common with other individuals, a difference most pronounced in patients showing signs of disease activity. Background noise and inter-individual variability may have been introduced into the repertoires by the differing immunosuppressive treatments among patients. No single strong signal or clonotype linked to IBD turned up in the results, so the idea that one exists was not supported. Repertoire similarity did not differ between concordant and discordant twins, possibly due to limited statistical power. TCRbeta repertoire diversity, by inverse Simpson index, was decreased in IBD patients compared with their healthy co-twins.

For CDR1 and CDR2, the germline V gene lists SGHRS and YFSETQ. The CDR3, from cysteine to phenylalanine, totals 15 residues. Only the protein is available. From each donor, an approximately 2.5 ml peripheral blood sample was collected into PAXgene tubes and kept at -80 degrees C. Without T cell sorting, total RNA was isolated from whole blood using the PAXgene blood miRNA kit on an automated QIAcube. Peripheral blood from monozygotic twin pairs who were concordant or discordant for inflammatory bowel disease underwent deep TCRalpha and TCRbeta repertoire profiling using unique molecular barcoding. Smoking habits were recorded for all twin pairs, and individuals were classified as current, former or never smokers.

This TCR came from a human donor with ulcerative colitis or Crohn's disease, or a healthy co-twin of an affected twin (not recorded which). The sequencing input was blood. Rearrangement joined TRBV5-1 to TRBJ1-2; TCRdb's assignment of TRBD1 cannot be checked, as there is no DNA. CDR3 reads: CASSPGDREWYGYTF.